Each of the 26 T cell receptor beta chains below was sequenced from the same sample in a study of T cell responses to AZD1222 COVID-19 vaccine. Only in-frame clones appear in the TCRdb table, and some are missing; sequencing was by immunoSEQ multiplex PCR. Of roughly 150,000 clones listed, about 87% are singletons. Sequenced here: peripheral blood, sampled 28 days after the second AZD1222 dose. These TCRs come from an adult who received the AZD1222 COVID-19 vaccine.

The chain links TRBV5-4 to TRBJ2-7, with D possibly being TRBD1 (6 bases). The CDR3 extends over 13 amino acids. Germline V gene lookup returns CDR1 SGHNT and CDR2 YYREEE (reference sequence). The V gene lost 2 bases and the J gene lost 6 bases, with 12 bases spanning the gap. The CDR3 loop is CASSFLGGSEQYF. CDR3 sequence (DNA): TGTGCCAGCAGCTTTTTAGGGGGTTCCGAGCAGTACTTC.

This clone has only one observation. The genes are TRBV18 and TRBJ1-4; D is uncertain. V gave up 0 bases and J gave up 7 bases, with 12 bases separating them. This CDR3 is built from 15 residues. Germline V lookup: CDR1 KGHSH, CDR2 LQKENI. CDR3 coding DNA: TGTGCCAGCTCACCACCGGGAACTCAAGGTGAAAAACTGTTTTTT. It translates to CASSPPGTQGEKLFF. Full variable domain (outside the CDR3, taken from reference TRBV18 and TRBJ1-4): NAGVMQNPRHLVRRRGQEARLRCSPMKGHSHVYWYRQLPEEGLKFMVYLQKENIIDESGMPKERFSAEFPKEGPSILRIQQVVRGDSAAYFCASSPPGTQGEKLFFGSGTQLSVL.

This sequence joins TRBV7-2 and TRBJ2-1; no clear D. The CDR3 runs to 14 residues. Trimming removed 5 bases from V and 4 bases from J, with 12 bases in between. Germline V gives CDR1 SGHTA, CDR2 FQGNSA. In DNA, the CDR3 is TGTGCCAGCAGCCAGGCATACGGATACAATGAGCAGTTCTTC. It encodes CASSQAYGYNEQFF.

This clone appeared a few times. J is TRBJ2-7 and V is TRBV7-2; D possibly corresponds to TRBD2 (5 bases). Germline loops: CDR1 SGHTA, CDR2 FQGNSA. The CDR3 consists of 14 residues. V shed 5 bases and J shed 3 bases, with 14 bases lying between them. CDR3 DNA sequence: TGTGCCAGCAGCCCCTCTGGACTCCTCTACGAGCAGTACTTC. This gives the protein CASSPSGLLYEQYF.

The chain uses TRBV29-1 and TRBJ2-3, with 8 positions matching TRBD2. V dropped 4 bases and J dropped 5; count of bases not matched to a gene: 17. The CDR3 is 17 residues long. Germline CDR1 and CDR2: SQVTM and ANQGSEA. The CDR3 loop is CSVGFREGRRGKDTQYF. For the CDR3, the DNA is TGCAGCGTTGGATTTCGGGAGGGCCGAAGAGGGAAAGATACGCAGTATTTT.

This rearrangement joins TRBV6-2 or TRBV6-3 to TRBJ2-7; possibly TRBD1 or TRBD2 for D (5 bases each). Trimming removed 2 bases from V and 3 bases from J, with 11 bases in between. The CDR3 runs 14 residues. From germline, CDR1 is MNHEY and CDR2 SVGEGT. This chain's CDR3 is CASSYGGGGYEQYF. CDR3 bases: TGTGCCAGCAGTTACGGTGGGGGTGGCTACGAGCAGTACTTC.

The chain links TRBV28 to TRBJ1-2; unclear D gene. V lost 6 bases to trimming and J lost 7 bases, with 18 bases between them. The CDR3 sequence is 14 residues long. Germline loops: CDR1 MDHEN, CDR2 SYDVKM. CDR3 region: CASSSGRAPLGYTF. CDR3 nucleotide sequence: TGTGCCAGCAGCTCTGGGAGGGCCCCTCTTGGCTACACCTTC.

The rearrangement links TRBV12-1 to TRBJ2-7; the D call of TRBD1 is as the table states it, not checked on the DNA. TRBV12-1 is deemed a pseudogene. The length of the CDR3 is 17 residues. The CDR3 bases are TGTGCCAGCAGCTATTCGGGTTCGCTAGCAGGGGCCTACGAGCAGTACTTC. It yields the protein CASSYSGSLAGAYEQYF.

The V gene is TRBV2, the J gene TRBJ1-2; 7 bases align to TRBD1. This CDR3 has 13 residues. The germline CDR1 and CDR2 sequences are SNHLY and FYNNEI. V shed 6 bases, J shed 6 bases, and the junction held 7 bases outside the gene matches. CDR3 residues: CASSVTGADGYTF. The CDR3 DNA sequence: TGTGCCAGCAGCGTAACAGGGGCGGATGGCTACACCTTC.

The rearrangement joins TRBV5-6 to TRBJ2-7; D gene unclear. V dropped 0 bases and J dropped 3 bases, with 7 bases sitting between them. This CDR3 spans 13 amino acids. Germline V CDR1 and CDR2: SGHDT, YYEEEE. The CDR3 DNA is TGTGCCAGCAGCTTGGCCGGCAGCTACGAGCAGTACTTC. Translating it yields CASSLAGSYEQYF.

The rearrangement links TRBV5-1 to TRBJ2-2; possibly TRBD2 for D (5 bases). The germline CDR1 and CDR2 sequences are SGHRS and YFSETQ. Deletions cut 6 bases from V and 4 bases from J, with 13 bases between. The CDR3 totals 14 residues. DNA of the CDR3: TGCGCCAGCACACGGACGGGGTTCACCGGGGAGCTGTTTTTT. Its protein product is CASTRTGFTGELFF.

This chain links TRBV10-3 with TRBJ2-5; 13 nucleotides agree with TRBD2. Germline values: CDR1 ENHRY, CDR2 SYGVKD. V was pared by 10 bases and J by 4 bases, with 15 bases of the junction left unmatched. The CDR3 totals 17 residues. This chain's CDR3 is CASTPRLAGGSAETQYF. CDR3 bases: TGTGCCAGCACCCCCCGACTAGCGGGAGGCTCCGCAGAGACCCAGTACTTC.

The V and J genes are TRBV6-6 and TRBJ2-7; D tentatively reads TRBD1 or TRBD2 (5 bases each). Germline V gene lookup returns CDR1 MNHNY and CDR2 SVGAGI (reference sequence). Trimming removed 6 bases from V and 0 bases from J, with 12 bases in between. The CDR3 contains 14 residues. As DNA, the CDR3 is TGTGCCAGCAGGGTCGGGGCCCTCTCCTACGAGCAGTACTTC. This translates into CASRVGALSYEQYF.

CDR3 amino acids: CASSRTVNYGYTF. The CDR3 DNA follows: TGTGCCAGCAGCAGGACAGTTAACTATGGCTACACCTTC. The chain joins TRBV7-2 to TRBJ1-2, with D maybe TRBD1 (6 bases). The CDR3 runs to 13 residues. Trimming removed 5 bases at V and 1 base at J, with 8 bases between. Germline CDR1 and CDR2: SGHTA and FQGNSA.

This chain links TRBV6-5 with TRBJ2-1; tentative D call: TRBD1 (6 bases). The V end lost 7 bases, the J end lost 7 bases, and 14 bases lay between the germline ends. CDR1 MNHEY and CDR2 SVGAGI come from the germline V gene. The CDR3 totals 13 residues. This CDR3 is CASNDRSWNEQFF. CDR3 DNA sequence: TGTGCCAGCAACGACAGGTCGTGGAATGAGCAGTTCTTC.

The chain uses TRBV18 and TRBJ1-1; 8 nucleotides align to TRBD1. The V and J ends lost 3 bases and 1 base, in that order; junction bases with no gene match: 7. Germline CDR1 KGHSH, CDR2 LQKENI. CDR3 length: 16 amino acids. CDR3 bases: TGTGCCAGCTCACCGCAGACAGGGGCAACGAACACTGAAGCTTTCTTT. This gives the protein CASSPQTGATNTEAFF. The entire variable domain, with the rest obtained from reference TRBV18 and TRBJ1-1, is as follows: NAGVMQNPRHLVRRRGQEARLRCSPMKGHSHVYWYRQLPEEGLKFMVYLQKENIIDESGMPKERFSAEFPKEGPSILRIQQVVRGDSAAYFCASSPQTGATNTEAFFGQGTRLTVV.

This rearrangement joins TRBV28 to TRBJ2-7; perhaps TRBD2 as D (5 bases). The CDR3 totals 13 residues. The V end lost 10 bases, the J end lost 3 bases, and 16 bases lay between the germline ends. The germline gives CDR1 MDHEN, CDR2 SYDVKM. For the CDR3, the DNA is TGTGCCACCACGAGGGCGGGTATCTACGAGCAGTACTTC. This translates into CATTRAGIYEQYF.

This clone was counted once. This chain links TRBV7-2 with TRBJ2-1, with 9 bases fitting TRBD2. Germline values: CDR1 SGHTA, CDR2 FQGNSA. The CDR3 is made up of 15 amino acids. V trimming: 4 bases; J trimming: 8 bases; junction bases outside the gene matches: 9. CDR3 region: CASSSVAGALYEQFF. The CDR3 DNA is TGTGCCAGCAGCTCAGTAGCGGGAGCTCTCTATGAGCAGTTCTTC. The full variable domain, in which reference TRBV7-2 and TRBJ2-1 provide the parts outside the CDR3, is GAGVSQSPSNKVTEKGKDVELRCDPISGHTALYWYRQSLGQGLEFLIYFQGNSAPDKSGLPSDRFSAERTGGSVSTLTIQRTQQEDSAVYLCASSSVAGALYEQFFGPGTRLTVL.

V and J are TRBV30 and TRBJ2-7, with a weak D call TRBD2 (5 bases). Per the germline V gene, CDR1 is GTSNPN and CDR2 is SVGIG (reference sequence). V gave up 4 bases and J gave up 3 bases, with 10 bases separating them. CDR3 length equals 12 residues. CDR3 bases: TGTGCCTGGAAAGGAGGTTTCTACGAGCAGTACTTC. Its protein product is CAWKGGFYEQYF.

This clone was seen more than once but under ten times. The chain has TRBV4-1 and TRBJ1-4; a weak D match, TRBD1 (5 bases). This CDR3 is built from 16 residues. V was trimmed by 1 base and J by 7 bases, leaving 16 bases between them. The V gene's germline CDR1 is MGHRA and CDR2 YSYEKL. CDR3 sequence (DNA): TGCGCCAGCAGCCAAGGAGGGGAGGGTGTTATTGAAAAACTGTTTTTT. The encoded protein is CASSQGGEGVIEKLFF.

The chain joins TRBV9 to TRBJ1-2; 10 bases map to TRBD1. This CDR3 is built from 15 residues. J was trimmed by 3 bases and V by 0 bases; bases with no gene match: 2. The germline CDR1 and CDR2 sequences are SGDLS and YYNGEE. CDR3 region: CASSVGTGGYYGYTF. DNA for the CDR3: TGTGCCAGCAGCGTAGGGACAGGGGGGTACTATGGCTACACCTTC.

V usage is TRBV19 and J usage is TRBJ1-4; TRBD1 agrees at 7 bases. The CDR3 runs to 15 residues. Trimming cost V 0 bases and J 8 bases; bases outside gene matches: 6. Germline CDR1 reads LNHDA; CDR2 reads SQIVND (reference sequence). The CDR3 region is CASSIDTGAVEKLFF. CDR3 nucleotides: TGTGCCAGTAGTATAGATACAGGGGCGGTCGAAAAACTGTTTTTT. Supplemented by reference TRBV19 and TRBJ1-4, the full variable domain reads DGGITQSPKYLFRKEGQNVTLSCEQNLNHDAMYWYRQDPGQGLRLIYYSQIVNDFQKGDIAEGYSVSREKKESFPLTVTSAQKNPTAFYLCASSIDTGAVEKLFFGSGTQLSVL.

The chain uses TRBV6-6 and TRBJ2-3, with TRBD1 matching 10 bases. J gave up 3 bases and V 0 bases, and 3 bases lay outside the gene matches. Germline assignment: CDR1 MNHNY and CDR2 SVGAGI (reference sequence). The CDR3 sequence is 16 residues long. The CDR3 sequence: CASSYSPGQGTDTQYF. CDR3 DNA sequence: TGTGCCAGCAGTTACTCCCCGGGACAGGGGACAGATACGCAGTATTTT.

The chain is built from TRBV6-5 and TRBJ1-4; no clear D gene. The CDR3 loop spans 14 amino acids. V lost 10 bases, J lost 7 bases, and 19 bases lay in between. Germline assignment: CDR1 MNHEY and CDR2 SVGAGI. CDR3 in amino acids: CATARALGVEKLFF. The CDR3 nucleotides are TGTGCCACCGCGCGGGCTTTGGGTGTTGAAAAACTGTTTTTT.

This sequence joins TRBV11-3 and TRBJ2-7; the D is unclear. The CDR3 runs to 14 residues. The germline V gene has CDR1 SGHNT and CDR2 YENEEA. The V end was cut by 3 bases, the J end by 2 bases, with 11 bases between. The DNA of the CDR3 is TGTGCCAGCAGCTTGAGTCCTCAGGCCTACGAGCAGTACTTC. Translating gives CASSLSPQAYEQYF.

The V gene is TRBV5-3, the J gene TRBJ2-7; D tentatively fits TRBD1 or TRBD2 (5 bases each). TRBV5-3 is marked as an open reading frame, function uncertain. Trimming removed 10 bases at V and 2 bases at J, with 10 bases between. The CDR3 contains 11 residues. DNA of the CDR3: TGTGCCCCCCCGGGGCCCTACGAGCAGTACTTC. Translation gives CAPPGPYEQYF.